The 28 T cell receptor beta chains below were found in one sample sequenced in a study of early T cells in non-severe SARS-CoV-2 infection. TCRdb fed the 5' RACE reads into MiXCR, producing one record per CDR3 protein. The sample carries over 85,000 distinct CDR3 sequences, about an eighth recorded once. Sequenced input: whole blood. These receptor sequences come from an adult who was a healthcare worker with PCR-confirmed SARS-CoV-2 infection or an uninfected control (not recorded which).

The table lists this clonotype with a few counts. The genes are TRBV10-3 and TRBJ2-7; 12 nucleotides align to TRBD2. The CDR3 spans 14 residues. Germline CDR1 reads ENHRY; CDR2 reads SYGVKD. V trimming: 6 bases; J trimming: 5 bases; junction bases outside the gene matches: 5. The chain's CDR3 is CAISRTSGINEQYF. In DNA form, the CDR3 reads TGTGCCATCAGCCGGACTAGCGGGATCAACGAGCAGTACTTC.

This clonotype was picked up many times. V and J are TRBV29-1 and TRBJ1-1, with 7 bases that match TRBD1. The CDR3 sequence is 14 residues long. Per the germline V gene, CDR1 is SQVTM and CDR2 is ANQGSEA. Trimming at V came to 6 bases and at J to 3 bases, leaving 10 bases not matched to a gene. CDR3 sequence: CSVAPGQSYTEAFF. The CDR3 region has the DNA TGCAGCGTGGCCCCGGGACAGTCTTACACTGAAGCTTTCTTT.

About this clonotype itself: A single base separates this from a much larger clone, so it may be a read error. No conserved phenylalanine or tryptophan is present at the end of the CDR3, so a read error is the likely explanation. The CDR3 DNA reads as TGTGCCAGCAGCGTAGAGAGCGGTAACTACAATGAGCAGTTCCTC. Translation: CASSVESGNYNEQFL. The chain couples TRBV9 to TRBJ2-1, with D possibly matching TRBD2 (5 bases). Germline V CDR1 and CDR2: SGDLS, YYNGEE. V was shortened by 0 bases and J by 3 bases, with 10 bases between the two germline ends. The CDR3 spans 15 residues.

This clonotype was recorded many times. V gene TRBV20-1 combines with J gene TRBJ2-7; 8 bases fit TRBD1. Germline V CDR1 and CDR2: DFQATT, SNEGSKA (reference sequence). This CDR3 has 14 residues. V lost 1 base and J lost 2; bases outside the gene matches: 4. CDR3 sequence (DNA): TGCAGTGCTAGAGCAGGGGGCGCCCCCTACGAGCAGTACTTC. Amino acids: CSARAGGAPYEQYF.

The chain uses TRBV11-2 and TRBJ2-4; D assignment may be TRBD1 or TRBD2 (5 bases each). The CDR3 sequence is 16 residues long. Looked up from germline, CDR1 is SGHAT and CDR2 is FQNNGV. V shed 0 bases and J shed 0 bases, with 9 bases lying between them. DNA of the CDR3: TGTGCCAGCAGCTTAGAGTTGAGGGGAGCCAAAAACATTCAGTACTTC. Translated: CASSLELRGAKNIQYF.

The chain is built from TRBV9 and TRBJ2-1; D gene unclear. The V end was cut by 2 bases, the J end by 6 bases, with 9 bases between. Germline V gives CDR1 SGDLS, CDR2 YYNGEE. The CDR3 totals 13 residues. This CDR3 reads CASSVLVGNEQFF. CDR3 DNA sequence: TGTGCCAGCAGCGTGCTCGTGGGCAATGAGCAGTTCTTC.

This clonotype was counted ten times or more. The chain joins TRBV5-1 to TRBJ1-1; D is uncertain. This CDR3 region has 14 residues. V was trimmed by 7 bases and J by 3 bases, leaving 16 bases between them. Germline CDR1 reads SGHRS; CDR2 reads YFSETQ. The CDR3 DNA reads TGCGCCAGCCGACCGGCCCCCAAGGACACTGAAGCTTTCTTT. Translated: CASRPAPKDTEAFF. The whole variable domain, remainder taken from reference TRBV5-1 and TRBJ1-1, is KAGVTQTPRYLIKTRGQQVTLSCSPISGHRSVSWYQQTPGQGLQFLFEYFSETQRNKGNFPGRFSGRQFSNSRSEMNVSTLELGDSALYLCASRPAPKDTEAFFGQGTRLTVV.

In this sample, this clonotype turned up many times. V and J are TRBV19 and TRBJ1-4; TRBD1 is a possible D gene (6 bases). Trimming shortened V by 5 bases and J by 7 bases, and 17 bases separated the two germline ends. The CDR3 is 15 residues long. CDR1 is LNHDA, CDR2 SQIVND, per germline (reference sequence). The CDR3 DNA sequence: TGTGCCAGTAGTCCCCGACGGGGGCTCATTGAAAAACTGTTTTTT. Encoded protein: CASSPRRGLIEKLFF.

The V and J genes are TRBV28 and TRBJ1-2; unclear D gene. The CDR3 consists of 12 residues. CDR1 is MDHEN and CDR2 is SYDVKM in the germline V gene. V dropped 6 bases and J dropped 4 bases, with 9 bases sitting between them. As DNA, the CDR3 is TGTGCCAGCAGGGATTGGGCCTATGGCTACACCTTC. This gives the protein CASRDWAYGYTF.

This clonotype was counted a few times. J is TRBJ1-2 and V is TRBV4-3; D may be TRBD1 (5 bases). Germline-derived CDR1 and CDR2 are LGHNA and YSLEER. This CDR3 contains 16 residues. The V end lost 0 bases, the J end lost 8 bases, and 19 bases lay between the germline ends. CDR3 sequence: CASSQDGAAVHFGYTF. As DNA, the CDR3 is TGCGCCAGCAGCCAAGATGGGGCGGCCGTGCATTTCGGCTACACCTTC.

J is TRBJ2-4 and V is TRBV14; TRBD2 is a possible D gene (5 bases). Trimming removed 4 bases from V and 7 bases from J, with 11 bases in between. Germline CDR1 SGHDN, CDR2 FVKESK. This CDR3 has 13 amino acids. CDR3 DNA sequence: TGTGCCAGCAGCCGAGGGCCCGGGAACATTCAGTACTTC. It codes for CASSRGPGNIQYF.

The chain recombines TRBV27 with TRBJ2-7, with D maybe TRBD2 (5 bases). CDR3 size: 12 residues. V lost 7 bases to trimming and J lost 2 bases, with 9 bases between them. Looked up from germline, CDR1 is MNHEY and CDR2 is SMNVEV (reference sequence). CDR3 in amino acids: CASMSGPYEQYF. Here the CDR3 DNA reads TGTGCCAGCATGAGCGGCCCCTACGAGCAGTACTTC.

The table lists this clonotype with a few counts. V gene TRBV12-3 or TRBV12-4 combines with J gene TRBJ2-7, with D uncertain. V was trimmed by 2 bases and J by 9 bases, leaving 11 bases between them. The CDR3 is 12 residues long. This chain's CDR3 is CASSLTRVGQYF. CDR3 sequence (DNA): TGTGCCAGCAGTTTAACCCGCGTTGGGCAGTACTTC.

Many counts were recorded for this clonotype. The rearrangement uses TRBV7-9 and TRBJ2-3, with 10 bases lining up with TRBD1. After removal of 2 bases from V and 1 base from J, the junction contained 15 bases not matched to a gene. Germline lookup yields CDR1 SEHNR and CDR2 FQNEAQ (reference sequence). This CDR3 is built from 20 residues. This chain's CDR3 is CASSLFLARFGTGGTDTQYF. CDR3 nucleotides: TGTGCCAGCAGCTTATTTCTCGCAAGGTTCGGGACAGGGGGCACAGATACGCAGTATTTT.

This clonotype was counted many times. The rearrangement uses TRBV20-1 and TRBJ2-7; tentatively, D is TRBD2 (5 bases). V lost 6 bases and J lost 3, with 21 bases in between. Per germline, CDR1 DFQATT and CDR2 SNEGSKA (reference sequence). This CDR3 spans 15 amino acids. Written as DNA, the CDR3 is TGCAGTGCCCCAGGCCCCGGAGCGGCAAACTACGAGCAGTACTTC. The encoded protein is CSAPGPGAANYEQYF.

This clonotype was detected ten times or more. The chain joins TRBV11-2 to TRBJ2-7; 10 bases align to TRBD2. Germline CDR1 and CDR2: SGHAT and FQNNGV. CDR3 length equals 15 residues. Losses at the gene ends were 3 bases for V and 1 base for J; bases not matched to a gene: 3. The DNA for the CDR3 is TGTGCCAGCAGCTTCTCGGGACTAGCGTCCTACGAGCAGTACTTC. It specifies CASSFSGLASYEQYF.

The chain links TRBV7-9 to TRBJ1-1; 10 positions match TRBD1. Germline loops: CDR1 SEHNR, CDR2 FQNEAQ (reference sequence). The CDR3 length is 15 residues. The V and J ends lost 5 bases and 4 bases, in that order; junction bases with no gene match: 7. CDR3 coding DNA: TGTGCCAGCAGCAACGGGGACAGGGGAGGCACTGAAGCTTTCTTT. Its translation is CASSNGDRGGTEAFF.

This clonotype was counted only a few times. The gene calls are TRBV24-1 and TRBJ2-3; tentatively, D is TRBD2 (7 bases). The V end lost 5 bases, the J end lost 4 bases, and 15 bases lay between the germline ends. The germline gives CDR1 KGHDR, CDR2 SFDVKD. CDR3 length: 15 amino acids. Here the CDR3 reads CATSAPGEGADTQYF. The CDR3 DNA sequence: TGTGCCACCAGTGCTCCCGGGGAGGGGGCAGATACGCAGTATTTT.

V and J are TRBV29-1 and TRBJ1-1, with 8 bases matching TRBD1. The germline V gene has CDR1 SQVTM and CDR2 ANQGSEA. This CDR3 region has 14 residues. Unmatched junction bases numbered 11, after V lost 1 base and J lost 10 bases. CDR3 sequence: CSVEGTGKAGGAFF. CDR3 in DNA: TGCAGCGTTGAAGGGACAGGGAAAGCAGGGGGAGCTTTCTTT.

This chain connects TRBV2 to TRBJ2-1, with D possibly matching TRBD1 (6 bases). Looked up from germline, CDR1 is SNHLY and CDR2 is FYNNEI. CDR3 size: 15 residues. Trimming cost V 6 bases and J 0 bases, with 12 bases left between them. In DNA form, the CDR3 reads TGTGCCAGCAGCGAACAGGGAAGCTCCTACAATGAGCAGTTCTTC. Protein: CASSEQGSSYNEQFF.

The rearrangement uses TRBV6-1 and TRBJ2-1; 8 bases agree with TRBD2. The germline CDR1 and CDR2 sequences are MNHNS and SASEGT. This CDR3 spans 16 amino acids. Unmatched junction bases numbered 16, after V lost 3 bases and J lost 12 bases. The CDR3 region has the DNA TGTGCCAGCAGTGAGTTGGGGGTAGCGGGACCTGCCTCGCAGTTCTTC. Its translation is CASSELGVAGPASQFF.

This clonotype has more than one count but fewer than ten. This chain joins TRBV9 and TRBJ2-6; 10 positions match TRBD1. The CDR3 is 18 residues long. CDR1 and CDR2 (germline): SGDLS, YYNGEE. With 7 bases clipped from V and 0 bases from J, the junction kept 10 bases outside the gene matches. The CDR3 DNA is TGTGCCAGCGGACCCGGGACAGGGGATTTCTCTGGGGCCAACGTCCTGACTTTC. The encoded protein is CASGPGTGDFSGANVLTF.

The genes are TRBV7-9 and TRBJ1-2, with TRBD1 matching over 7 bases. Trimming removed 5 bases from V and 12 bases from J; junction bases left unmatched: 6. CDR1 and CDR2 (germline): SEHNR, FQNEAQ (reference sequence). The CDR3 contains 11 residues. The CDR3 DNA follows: TGTGCCAGCAGCCCCGCAGGACAGGACACCTTC. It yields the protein CASSPAGQDTF.

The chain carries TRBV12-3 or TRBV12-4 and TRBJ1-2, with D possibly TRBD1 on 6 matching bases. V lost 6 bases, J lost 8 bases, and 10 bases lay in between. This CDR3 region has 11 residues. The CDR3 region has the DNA TGTGCCAGCAGGGGGGGCGCCGGCTACACCTTC. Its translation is CASRGGAGYTF.

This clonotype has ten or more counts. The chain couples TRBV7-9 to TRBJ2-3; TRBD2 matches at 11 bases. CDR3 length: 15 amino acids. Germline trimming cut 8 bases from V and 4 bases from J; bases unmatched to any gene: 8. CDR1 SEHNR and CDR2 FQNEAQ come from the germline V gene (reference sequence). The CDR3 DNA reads TGTGCCAGCGCAACGGTAGCGGGAGGGGCAGATACGCAGTATTTT. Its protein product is CASATVAGGADTQYF.

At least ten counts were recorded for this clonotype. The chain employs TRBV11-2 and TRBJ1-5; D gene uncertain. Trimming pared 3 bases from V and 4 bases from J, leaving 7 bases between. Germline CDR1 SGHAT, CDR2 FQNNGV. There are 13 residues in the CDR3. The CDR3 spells CASSLMTNQPQHF. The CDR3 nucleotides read TGTGCCAGCAGCTTGATGACGAATCAGCCCCAGCATTTT.

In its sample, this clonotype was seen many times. The CDR3: CASSLSLPDTQYF. The CDR3 DNA follows: TGTGCCAGCAGCTTATCCCTTCCAGATACGCAGTATTTT. V usage is TRBV7-9 and J usage is TRBJ2-3; D remains ambiguous. Deletions cut 2 bases from V and 4 bases from J, with 7 bases between. CDR3 length: 13 residues. Germline CDR1 is SEHNR and CDR2 is FQNEAQ (reference sequence).

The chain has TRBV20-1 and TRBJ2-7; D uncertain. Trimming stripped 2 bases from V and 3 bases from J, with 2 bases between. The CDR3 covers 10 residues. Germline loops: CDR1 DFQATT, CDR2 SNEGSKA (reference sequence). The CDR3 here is CSARNYEQYF. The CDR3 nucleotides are TGCAGTGCTAGAAACTACGAGCAGTACTTC.